The T cell receptor beta chain described here comes from a study of T cell changes during pregnancy in multiple sclerosis (dated by TCRdb to about 2019). About the investigation overall: Changes in the T cell repertoire over the course of pregnancy were examined in this study in women with multiple sclerosis.

The CDR3, cysteine through phenylalanine, is 13 amino acids long. The sequence is cut down to CDR3 DNA, 39 bases in frame from base 1. V is reduced by 1 base and J by 5 bases, leaving a spacing of 9 bases between them. CDR1 and CDR2, looked up from the germline V gene (reference sequence), are PRHDT and FYEKMQ. The method was the immunoSEQ multiplex PCR assay. Sourced from immuneACCESS, this table was stored by TCRdb with only in-frame sequences that have V and J called. A share of the clones is absent; for the studies checked, an unresolved V gene accounts for under half, and the remainder has no known explanation. Recorded for this sample are some 55,000 clones; roughly 89% of them occurred a single time. The ten largest make up approximately 5.3% of the sample. Worth noting for this clone: The clone's antigen remains unknown. The record has no base qualities; no much larger clone is one base away.

Sequencing input: peripheral blood from another person, used as feeder cells. This receptor chain uses TRBV13 and TRBJ2-7; confidence is insufficient to name the D gene. This TCR was recovered from a human donor whose cells served as feeder cells for cultures in a pregnancy study. The DNA reads TGTGCCAGCAGCTTAGCGTCCTTAAACGAGCAGTACTTC. Its translation reads: CASSLASLNEQYF. With all but the CDR3 taken from the reference TRBV13 and TRBJ2-7 genes, the full variable domain is: AAGVIQSPRHLIKEKRETATLKCYPIPRHDTVYWYQQGPGQDPQFLISFYEKMQSDKGSIPDRFSAQQFSDYHSELNMSSLELGDSALYFCASSLASLNEQYFGPGTRLTVT.